The 5 T cell receptor beta chains below come from one sample, sequenced in a study of PD-1 blockade in classical Hodgkin lymphoma. The time point was: cycle 4 day 1 (C4D1), after less than 7 weeks of nivolumab. All patients relapsed after autologous stem cell transplantation, and brentuximab vedotin exposure varied. Sequenced by immunoSEQ multiplex PCR; TCRdb stores in-frame clones only, minus some. This sample carries 90,000 to 110,000 clones, approximately 90% of them seen once, and the ten largest clones take about 20%. The sample in question was peripheral blood mononuclear cells (PBMCs), obtained before the fourth cycle of nivolumab. The receptors here all came from a human donor with classical Hodgkin lymphoma.

This clone has more than one count but fewer than ten. The rearrangement joins TRBV5-1 to TRBJ2-1; 15 bases match TRBD2. V dropped 3 bases and J dropped 7; count of bases not matched to a gene: 5. CDR1 and CDR2 from the germline V gene are SGHRS and YFSETQ. The CDR3 runs to 16 residues. Here the CDR3 reads CASSSGLAGGNNEQFF. The CDR3 nucleotides read TGCGCCAGCAGCTCCGGACTAGCGGGAGGGAATAATGAGCAGTTCTTC.

This rearrangement joins TRBV14 to TRBJ2-7, with 7 bases matching TRBD1. This CDR3 contains 14 residues. With V trimmed by 4 bases and J by 3 bases, 6 bases remained unmatched. Germline CDR1 SGHDN, CDR2 FVKESK. The CDR3 is CASSLGTAIYEQYF. As DNA, the CDR3 is TGTGCCAGCAGCCTCGGGACAGCGATCTACGAGCAGTACTTC.

The V call is TRBV5-1, the J call TRBJ2-3, with TRBD2 matching 11 bases. The germline CDR1 and CDR2 sequences are SGHRS and YFSETQ. J gave up 2 bases and V 3 bases, and 5 bases lay outside the gene matches. This CDR3 comprises 16 residues. The CDR3 region is CASSWGGLAATDTQYF. CDR3 DNA: TGCGCCAGCAGCTGGGGGGGACTAGCGGCCACAGATACGCAGTATTTT. The full variable domain, in which reference TRBV5-1 and TRBJ2-3 provide the parts outside the CDR3, is KAGVTQTPRYLIKTRGQQVTLSCSPISGHRSVSWYQQTPGQGLQFLFEYFSETQRNKGNFPGRFSGRQFSNSRSEMNVSTLELGDSALYLCASSWGGLAATDTQYFGPGTRLTVL.

The rearrangement joins TRBV27 to TRBJ2-3; D possibly matches TRBD1 or TRBD2 (5 bases each). The CDR3 contains 15 residues. V lost 2 bases to trimming and J lost 0 bases, with 9 bases between them. Germline-derived CDR1 and CDR2 are MNHEY and SMNVEV (reference sequence). CDR3 protein: CASSLGGSSTDTQYF. In nucleotides, the CDR3 is TGTGCCAGCAGTTTAGGGGGATCTAGCACAGATACGCAGTATTTT.

The V gene is TRBV7-9, the J gene TRBJ2-1; no definite D call. Trimming left V 1 base short and J 10 bases short, with 8 bases between. The CDR3 sequence is 12 residues long. Per the germline V gene, CDR1 is SEHNR and CDR2 is FQNEAQ (reference sequence). The CDR3 is CASSLGGREQFF. The CDR3 DNA reads TGTGCCAGCAGCTTAGGGGGTCGGGAGCAGTTCTTC.